These T cell receptor beta chains were read from a single sample in a study of blood T cell repertoires in COVID-19. This table comes from immunoSEQ multiplex PCR, and its TCRdb copy is limited to in-frame clones, with some not included. The table has about 170,000 clones, about four fifths seen once. Sequenced sample: peripheral blood. These receptors were taken from a woman aged 80 or over with acute or convalescent COVID-19. The conserved cysteine and the conserved F or W are not part of the CDR3 here. Each record gives: CDR3 length, J gene, V gene, CDR3 protein.

length: 12
J: TRBJ1-3
V: TRBV4-2
CDR3: ASSQAGEGNTIY

length: 14
J: TRBJ1-3
V: TRBV4-3
CDR3: ASSQVIGGSGNTIY

length: 12
J: TRBJ1-1
V: TRBV19
CDR3: ASSQGASDTEAF

length: 14
J: TRBJ1-3
V: TRBV5-6
CDR3: ASSLAAGTVGNTIY

length: 16
J: TRBJ2-6
V: TRBV4-3
CDR3: ASSRGTGVYSGANVLT

length: 13
J: TRBJ2-7
V: TRBV7-9
CDR3: ASSHGQGASYEQY

length: 12
J: TRBJ2-7
V: TRBV11-1
CDR3: ASSFQGNAYEQY

length: 13
J: TRBJ1-1
V: TRBV9
CDR3: ASSARQGVDTEAF

length: 11
J: TRBJ1-5
V: TRBV29-1
CDR3: SASDRVGQPQH

length: 14
J: TRBJ1-4
V: TRBV18
CDR3: ASSPFTPDFNEKLF

length: 11
J: TRBJ2-7
V: TRBV5-1
CDR3: ASSLMADGEQY

length: 12
J: TRBJ1-5
V: TRBV5-6
CDR3: ASSLEKGAQPQH

length: 10
J: TRBJ1-1
V: TRBV5-1
CDR3: ASSFDRGQAF

length: 12
J: TRBJ1-1
V: TRBV9
CDR3: ASSAVTGNTEAF

length: 12
J: TRBJ2-5
V: TRBV5-4
CDR3: ASSLAGSRETQY

length: 13
J: TRBJ1-6
V: TRBV9
CDR3: ASSVLGQYNSPLH

length: 10
J: TRBJ2-1
V: TRBV29-1
CDR3: SAGDTGNEQF

length: 14
J: TRBJ2-6
V: TRBV7-2
CDR3: ASSRDRLSGANVLT

length: 16
J: TRBJ2-3
V: TRBV7-3
CDR3: ASSVSSGGAGGTDTQY

length: 12
J: TRBJ1-1
V: TRBV7-2
CDR3: ASSRDRAGTEAF

length: 13
J: TRBJ2-5
V: TRBV4-3
CDR3: ASSQVAGVGETQY

length: 13
J: TRBJ2-7
V: TRBV27
CDR3: ASSSPGQGRYEQY

length: 12
J: TRBJ2-2
V: TRBV10-1
CDR3: ASSATTGTGELF

length: 11
J: TRBJ1-2
V: TRBV7-7
CDR3: ASVKTGGHGYT

length: 13
J: TRBJ2-2
V: TRBV5-1
CDR3: ASSSIGLDTGELF

length: 13
J: TRBJ2-5
V: TRBV25-1
CDR3: ASSGPGQGKETQY

length: 11
J: TRBJ1-2
V: TRBV20-1
CDR3: SASIGQNYGYT

length: 11
J: TRBJ2-3
V: TRBV7-2
CDR3: ASSGTFTDTQY

length: 13
J: TRBJ2-3
V: TRBV6-1
CDR3: ASSEDAGATDTQY

length: 9
J: TRBJ1-4
V: TRBV6-5
CDR3: ASSNGQGMF

length: 11
J: TRBJ1-5
V: TRBV7-2
CDR3: ASSITGAQPQH

length: 12
J: TRBJ1-1
V: TRBV5-1
CDR3: ASRPGQLNTEAF

length: 9
J: TRBJ2-1
V: TRBV9
CDR3: ASGGVNEQF

length: 13
J: TRBJ1-6
V: TRBV6-5
CDR3: ASRPRDRANSPLH

length: 13
J: TRBJ1-5
V: TRBV7-8
CDR3: ASSLRQGSHQPQH

length: 12
J: TRBJ1-3
V: TRBV18
CDR3: ASSPLPSGNTIY

length: 14
J: TRBJ2-2
V: TRBV7-6
CDR3: ASSLRSGLNTGELF

length: 13
J: TRBJ2-1
V: TRBV5-1
CDR3: ASSPTPGGPTEQF

length: 11
J: TRBJ2-2
V: TRBV7-2
CDR3: ASSLPEVGELF

length: 12
J: TRBJ2-5
V: TRBV9
CDR3: ASSPGLAVETQY

length: 12
J: TRBJ2-1
V: TRBV3-1/TRBV3-2
CDR3: ASSLTSGRVEQF

length: 11
J: TRBJ2-5
V: TRBV19
CDR3: ASSQGSQETQY

length: 14
J: TRBJ2-1
V: TRBV28
CDR3: ASSRTGLAANNGQF

length: 13
J: TRBJ2-2
V: TRBV5-4
CDR3: ASSLWNSGTGELF

length: 13
J: TRBJ2-7
V: TRBV7-2
CDR3: ASSVGLDVVYEQY

length: 13
J: TRBJ2-7
V: TRBV6-1
CDR3: ASSELSPGPYEQY

length: 10
J: TRBJ2-3
V: TRBV18
CDR3: ASSLLADTQY

length: 12
J: TRBJ1-5
V: TRBV6-6
CDR3: ASSYLGAGVTQH

length: 13
J: TRBJ2-5
V: TRBV6-5
CDR3: ASSLDRASWGTQY

length: 14
J: TRBJ1-5
V: TRBV7-8
CDR3: ASSPSPGTVPQPQH

length: 11
J: TRBJ1-4
V: TRBV20-1
CDR3: SASEAMGEKLF

length: 13
J: TRBJ1-1
V: TRBV10-1
CDR3: ASSPGGARGTEAF

length: 11
J: TRBJ2-3
V: TRBV29-1
CDR3: SAGQGSTDTQY